This TCR beta chain appears in the sequencing data of a study of chemoradiotherapy in HPV16-positive cancers. Study information: Candidate HPV-specific clones and shared TCR motifs came from a couple of HPV16-positive patients.

Note on this clone: Its antigen is unknown.

Whole-study findings and limits: Non-HPV-specific T cells did not expand in tumors during treatment, whereas candidate HPV-specific clones and E7-related motifs did. Better recurrence-free survival went with HPV-responsive T-cell expansion in HPV16-positive patients.

Germline CDR1 is WSHSY and CDR2 is SAAADI. V gave up 8 bases and J gave up 6 bases, with 17 bases separating them. The CDR3 totals 14 residues. Data came from immunoSEQ multiplex PCR; TCRdb stores just in-frame clones and leaves some out. The profile shows roughly 8,300 clones, roughly 79% of them singletons. Repertoires were sampled repeatedly during chemoradiotherapy. Sample collection was performed from a patient who underwent chemoradiotherapy. This chain uses TRBV10-2 with TRBJ2-1, with a tentative D call TRBD2 (6 bases). This TCR was sampled from a human donor with HPV-associated anogenital cancer. The CDR3: CASGGTVLGNEQFF. The CDR3 coding sequence is TGCGCCAGCGGGGGGACGGTACTCGGCAATGAGCAGTTCTTC.